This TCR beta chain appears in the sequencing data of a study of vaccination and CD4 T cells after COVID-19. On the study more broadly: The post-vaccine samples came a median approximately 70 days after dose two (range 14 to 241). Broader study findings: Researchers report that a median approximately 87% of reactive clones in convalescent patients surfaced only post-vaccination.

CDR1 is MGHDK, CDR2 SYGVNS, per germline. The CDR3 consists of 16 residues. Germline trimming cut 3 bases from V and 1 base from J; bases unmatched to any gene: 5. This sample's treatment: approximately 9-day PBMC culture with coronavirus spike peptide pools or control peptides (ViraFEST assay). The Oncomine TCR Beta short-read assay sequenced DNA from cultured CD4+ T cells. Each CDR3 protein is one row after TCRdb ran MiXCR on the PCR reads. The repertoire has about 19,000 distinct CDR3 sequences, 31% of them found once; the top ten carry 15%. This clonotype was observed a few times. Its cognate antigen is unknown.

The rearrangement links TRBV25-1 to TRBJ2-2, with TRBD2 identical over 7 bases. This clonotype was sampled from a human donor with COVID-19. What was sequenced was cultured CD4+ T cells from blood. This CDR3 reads CASSERGGWNTGELFF. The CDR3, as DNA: TGTGCCAGCAGTGAGCGCGGGGGTTGGAACACCGGGGAGCTGTTTTTT.